Sequencing of this T cell receptor (beta chain) was carried out in a study of glioma-infiltrating T cells. Germline V gives CDR1 LNHDA, CDR2 SQIVND (reference sequence). The V segment lost 5 bases and the J segment 2 bases; nucleotides outside the gene matches: 12. The CDR3 has 16 amino acids. A word on this clonotype: Its target is not known. Given a much more abundant clone one base away, this may be a read error.

Using RNA template, CDR3s of TCR alpha and beta were amplified with iRepertoire arm-PCR. One entry per CDR3 protein, called by TCRdb with MiXCR from the multiplex PCR reads. Altogether approximately 100,000 distinct CDR3 sequences are present, 25% to 30% being singletons, with the ten largest covering roughly 46%. General study points: Non-neoplastic patients had below-expected tissue-blood divergence, while all gliomas exceeded expectation.

Sequencing was done on a sample of glioma tissue, nonneoplastic brain tissue, or PBMCs (not recorded which). The chain employs TRBV19 and TRBJ2-7; 7 positions agree with TRBD1. The TCR originated in a human donor with low-grade glioma or glioblastoma, undergoing nonglioma brain surgery, or in good health (not recorded which). CDR3 protein: CASSDHRGSVTYEQYF. As DNA, the CDR3 is TGTGCCAGTAGTGACCACAGGGGCTCGGTTACCTACGAGCAGTACTTC.